This is a list of T cell receptor beta chains from one sample in a study of regulatory T cells. TCRdb's table, derived via immunoSEQ multiplex PCR, lists solely in-frame clones and lacks some. Of some 21,000 clones in the sample, approximately 93% are singletons; the top ten hold 3.5% to 4%. Sequenced input: CD8+ T cells sorted from blood. These receptors were taken from a child aged 2 to 10 with CD3G deficiency. Each CDR3 is given with its conserved first and last residue. A D gene is named only where the DNA matches it firmly. Expanded clones get a size class; other rows say once, few or many, or leave the size out.

d_call: TRBD1
j_call: TRBJ2-3
v_call: TRBV28
clone_size: NA
cdr3_nt: TGTGCCAGCAGTGGAGACAGGGAATCCACAGATACGCAGTATTTT
cdr3_aa: CASSGDRESTDTQYF

d_call: NA
j_call: TRBJ1-2
v_call: TRBV7-9
clone_size: NA
cdr3_nt: TGTGCCAGCAGTGCAGGCGCGCCGGGAGAGAGGTTCTTC
cdr3_aa: CASSAGAPGERFF

d_call: NA
j_call: TRBJ2-3
v_call: TRBV7-8
clone_size: NA
cdr3_nt: TGTGCCAGCAGCGAAGAGTACACAGATACGCAGTATTTT
cdr3_aa: CASSEEYTDTQYF

d_call: NA
j_call: TRBJ2-5
v_call: TRBV7-9
clone_size: once
cdr3_nt: TGTGCCAGCAGCCTCCCTTCAGACACAGGGTCGCAAGAGACCCAGTACTTC
cdr3_aa: CASSLPSDTGSQETQYF

d_call: NA
j_call: TRBJ2-7
v_call: TRBV4-1
clone_size: once
cdr3_nt: TGCGCCAGCAGCCCCCCCGGCGGGTACGAGCAGTACTTC
cdr3_aa: CASSPPGGYEQYF

d_call: NA
j_call: TRBJ2-3
v_call: TRBV28
clone_size: NA
cdr3_nt: TGTGCCAGCAGTTCGCTCAAACAGGGACCAAACCCGGGCCTTACGGCCCCAGATACGCAGTATTTT
cdr3_aa: CASSSLKQGPNPGLTAPDTQYF

d_call: NA
j_call: TRBJ2-1
v_call: TRBV19
clone_size: NA
cdr3_nt: TGTGCCAGTAGTATACAGGGCGGACCCTACAATGAGCAGTTCTTC
cdr3_aa: CASSIQGGPYNEQFF

d_call: TRBD2
j_call: TRBJ2-1
v_call: TRBV27
clone_size: once
cdr3_nt: TGTGCCAGCGGACTAGCGGGAGTTGGTGAGCAGTTCTTC
cdr3_aa: CASGLAGVGEQFF

d_call: NA
j_call: TRBJ2-7
v_call: TRBV6-1
clone_size: NA
cdr3_nt: TGTGCCAGCAGTGAAGTTCGGGGACCCTACGAGCAGTACTTC
cdr3_aa: CASSEVRGPYEQYF

d_call: TRBD1
j_call: TRBJ2-7
v_call: TRBV5-1
clone_size: NA
cdr3_nt: TGCGCCAGCAGCTCAGGGGGAACAGCCGAGCAGTACTTC
cdr3_aa: CASSSGGTAEQYF

d_call: TRBD2
j_call: TRBJ2-7
v_call: TRBV28
clone_size: once
cdr3_nt: TGTGCCAGCAGCCTAGCGGGAGGACTATACGAGCAGTACTTC
cdr3_aa: CASSLAGGLYEQYF

d_call: NA
j_call: TRBJ2-3
v_call: TRBV7-9
clone_size: NA
cdr3_nt: TGTGCCAGCAGCTTAGGACAGAAGCAGTATTTT
cdr3_aa: CASSLGQKQYF

d_call: TRBD1
j_call: TRBJ2-1
v_call: TRBV5-1
clone_size: NA
cdr3_nt: TGCGCCAGCAGCTTCACAGGGGGCGATGAGCAGTTCTTC
cdr3_aa: CASSFTGGDEQFF

d_call: TRBD2
j_call: TRBJ2-1
v_call: TRBV28
clone_size: NA
cdr3_nt: TGTGCCAGCAGTTTGCGGGAGGGCCTCTACAATGAGCAGTTCTTC
cdr3_aa: CASSLREGLYNEQFF

d_call: TRBD1
j_call: TRBJ2-7
v_call: TRBV11-2
clone_size: NA
cdr3_nt: TGTGCCAGCAGCCCGCGGACAGGGAACTACGAGCAGTACTTC
cdr3_aa: CASSPRTGNYEQYF

d_call: NA
j_call: TRBJ2-7
v_call: TRBV5-1
clone_size: once
cdr3_nt: TGCGCCAGCAGCTTGGGGCCCCCCTTTGAGCAGTACTTC
cdr3_aa: CASSLGPPFEQYF

d_call: NA
j_call: TRBJ2-1
v_call: TRBV6-1
clone_size: NA
cdr3_nt: TGTGCCAGCAGTGAATTGGGGGGCTCTAGCTCCTACAATGAGCAGTTCTTC
cdr3_aa: CASSELGGSSSYNEQFF